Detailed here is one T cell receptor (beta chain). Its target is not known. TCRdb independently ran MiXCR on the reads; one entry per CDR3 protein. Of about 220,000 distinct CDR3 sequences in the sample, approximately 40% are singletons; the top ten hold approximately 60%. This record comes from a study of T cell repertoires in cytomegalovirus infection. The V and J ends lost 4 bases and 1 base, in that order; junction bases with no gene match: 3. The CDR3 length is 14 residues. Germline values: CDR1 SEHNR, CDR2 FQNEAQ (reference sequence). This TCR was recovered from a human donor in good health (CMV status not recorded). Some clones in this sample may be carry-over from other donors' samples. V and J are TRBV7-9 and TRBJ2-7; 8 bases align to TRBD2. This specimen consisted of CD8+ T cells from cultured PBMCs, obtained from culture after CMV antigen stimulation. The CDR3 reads CASSSTSVSYEQYF. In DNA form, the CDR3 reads TGTGCCAGCAGCTCGACTAGCGTTTCCTACGAGCAGTACTTC.